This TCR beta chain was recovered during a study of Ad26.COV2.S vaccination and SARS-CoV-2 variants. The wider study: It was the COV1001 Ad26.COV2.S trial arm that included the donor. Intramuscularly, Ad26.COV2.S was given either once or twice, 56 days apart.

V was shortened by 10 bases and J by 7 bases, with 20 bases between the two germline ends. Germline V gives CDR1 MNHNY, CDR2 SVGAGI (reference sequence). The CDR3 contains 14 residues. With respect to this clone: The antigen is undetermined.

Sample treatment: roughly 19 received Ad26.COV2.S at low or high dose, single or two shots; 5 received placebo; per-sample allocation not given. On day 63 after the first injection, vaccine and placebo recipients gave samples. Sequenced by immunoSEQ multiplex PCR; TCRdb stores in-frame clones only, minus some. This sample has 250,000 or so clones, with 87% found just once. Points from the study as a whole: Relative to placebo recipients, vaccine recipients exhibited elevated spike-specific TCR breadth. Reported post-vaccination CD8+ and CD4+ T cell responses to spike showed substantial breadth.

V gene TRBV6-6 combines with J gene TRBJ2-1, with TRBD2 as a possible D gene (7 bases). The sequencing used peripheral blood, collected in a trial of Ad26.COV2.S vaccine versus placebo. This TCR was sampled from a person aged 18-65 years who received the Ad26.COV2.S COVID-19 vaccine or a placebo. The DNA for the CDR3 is TGTGCCATCCGAACCGGGGGGCGAGGTAATGAGCAGTTCTTC. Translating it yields CAIRTGGRGNEQFF.